The clone carrying this TCR beta chain was counted ten times or more. Its target is unknown. This record comes from a study of human T cells and chemical hapten exposure. General observations from the study: Expanded TCR counts at PT1 were positively correlated with the patch test score. Relative to controls, expanded TCRs formed significantly more large CDR3 similarity clusters.

Time point: patch test 2, 6 weeks after DPC sensitization. Treatment described: therapeutic diphenylcyclopropenone sensitization with weekly scalp DPC. Total RNA was isolated from whole blood that had not been fractionated. The study used a library that attached unique molecular identifiers to individual cDNA molecules. TCRdb re-derived calls from the RACE reads in MiXCR, one entry per CDR3 protein. The table includes more than 70,000 distinct CDR3 sequences, around 10% detected once. This CDR3 has 15 residues. Trimming took 5 bases from V and 5 from J; bases not matched to a gene: 9. The sequenced sample was whole blood, obtained in connection with sensitization to the hapten diphenylcyclopropenone (DPC). This sequence joins TRBV12-3 or TRBV12-4 and TRBJ2-5; 9 nucleotides align to TRBD1. This sequence was found in a man younger than 35 with alopecia areata. Some clones in this sample may be carry-over from other donors' samples. The DNA of the CDR3 is TGTGCCAGCAGTCCCCGGGACAGGGTGCGGGAGACCCAGTACTTC. This encodes CASSPRDRVRETQYF.